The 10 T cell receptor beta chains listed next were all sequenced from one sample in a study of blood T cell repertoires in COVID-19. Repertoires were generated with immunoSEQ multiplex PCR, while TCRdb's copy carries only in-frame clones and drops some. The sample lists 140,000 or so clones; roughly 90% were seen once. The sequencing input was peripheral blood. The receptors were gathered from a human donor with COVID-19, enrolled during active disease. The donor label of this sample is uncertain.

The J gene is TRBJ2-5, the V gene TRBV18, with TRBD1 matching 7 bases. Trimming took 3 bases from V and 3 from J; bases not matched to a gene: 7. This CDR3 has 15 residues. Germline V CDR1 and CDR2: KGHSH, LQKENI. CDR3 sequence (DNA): TGTGCCAGCTCACCCCCCCAAGGGGGCGAAGAGACCCAGTACTTC. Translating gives CASSPPQGGEETQYF.

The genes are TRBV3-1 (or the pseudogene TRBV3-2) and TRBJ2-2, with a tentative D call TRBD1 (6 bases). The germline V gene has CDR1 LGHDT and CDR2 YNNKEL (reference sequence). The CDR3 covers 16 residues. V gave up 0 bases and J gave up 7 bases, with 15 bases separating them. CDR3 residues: CASSQEGRGRGGELFF. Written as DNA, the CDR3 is TGTGCCAGCAGCCAAGAAGGCAGGGGAAGGGGCGGGGAGCTGTTTTTT.

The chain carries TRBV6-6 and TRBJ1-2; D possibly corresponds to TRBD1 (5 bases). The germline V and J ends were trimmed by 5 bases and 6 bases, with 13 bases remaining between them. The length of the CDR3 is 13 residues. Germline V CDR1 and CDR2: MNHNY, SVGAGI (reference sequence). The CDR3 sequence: CASSGQGWDGYTF. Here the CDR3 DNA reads TGTGCCAGCAGTGGGCAGGGATGGGATGGCTACACCTTC.

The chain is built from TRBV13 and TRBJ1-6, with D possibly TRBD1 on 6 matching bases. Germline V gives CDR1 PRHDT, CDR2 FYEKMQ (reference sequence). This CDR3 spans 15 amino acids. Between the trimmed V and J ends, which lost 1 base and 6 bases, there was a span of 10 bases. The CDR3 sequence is CASSLAGAFNSPLHF. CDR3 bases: TGTGCCAGCAGCTTAGCAGGGGCTTTTAATTCACCCCTCCACTTT.

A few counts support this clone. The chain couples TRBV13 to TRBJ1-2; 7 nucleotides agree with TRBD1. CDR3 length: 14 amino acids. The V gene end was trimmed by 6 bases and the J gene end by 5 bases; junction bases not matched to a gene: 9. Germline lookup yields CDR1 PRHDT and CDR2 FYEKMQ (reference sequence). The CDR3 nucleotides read TGTGCCAGCAGTCGTCCGGGACAGCCTTATGGCTACACCTTC. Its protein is CASSRPGQPYGYTF.

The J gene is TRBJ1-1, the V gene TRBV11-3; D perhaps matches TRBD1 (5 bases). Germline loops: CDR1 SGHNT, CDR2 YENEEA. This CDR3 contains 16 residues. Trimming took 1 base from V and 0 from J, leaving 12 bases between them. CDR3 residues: CASSLGTGGMNTEAFF. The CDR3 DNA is TGTGCCAGCAGCTTAGGAACAGGCGGGATGAACACTGAAGCTTTCTTT. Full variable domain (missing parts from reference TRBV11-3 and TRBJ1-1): EAGVVQSPRYKIIEKKQPVAFWCNPISGHNTLYWYLQNLGQGPELLIRYENEEAVDDSQLPKDRFSAERLKGVDSTLKIQPAELGDSAVYLCASSLGTGGMNTEAFFGQGTRLTVV.

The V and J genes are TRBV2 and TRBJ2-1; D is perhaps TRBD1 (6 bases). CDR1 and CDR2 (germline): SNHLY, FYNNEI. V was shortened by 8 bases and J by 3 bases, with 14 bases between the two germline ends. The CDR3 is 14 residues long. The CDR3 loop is CASVRTEVYNEQFF. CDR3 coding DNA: TGTGCCAGCGTACGGACAGAAGTCTACAATGAGCAGTTCTTC.

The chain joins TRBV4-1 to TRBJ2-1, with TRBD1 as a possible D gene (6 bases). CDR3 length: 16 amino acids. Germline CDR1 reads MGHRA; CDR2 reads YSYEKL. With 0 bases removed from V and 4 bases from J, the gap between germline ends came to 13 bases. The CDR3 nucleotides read TGCGCCAGCAGCCAAGACGTTTTTGGACAGTACAATGAGCAGTTCTTC. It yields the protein CASSQDVFGQYNEQFF.

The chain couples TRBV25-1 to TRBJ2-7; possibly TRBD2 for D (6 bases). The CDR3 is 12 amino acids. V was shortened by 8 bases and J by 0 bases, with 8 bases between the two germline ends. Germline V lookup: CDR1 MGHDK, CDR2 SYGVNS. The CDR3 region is CASGGDSYEQYF. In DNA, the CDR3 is TGTGCCAGCGGCGGGGACTCCTACGAGCAGTACTTC.

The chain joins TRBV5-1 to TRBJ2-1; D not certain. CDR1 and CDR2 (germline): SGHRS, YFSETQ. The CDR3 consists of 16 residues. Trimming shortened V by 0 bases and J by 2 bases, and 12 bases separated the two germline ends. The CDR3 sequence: CASSLAGGVTYNEQFF. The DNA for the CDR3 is TGCGCCAGCAGCTTGGCCGGCGGTGTTACCTACAATGAGCAGTTCTTC.